Described below is a single TCR beta chain sequence and its context. One junction end does not reproduce the germline sequence, and a read error may be involved. The data stem from a study of T cells in Graves' hyperthyroidism and ophthalmopathy. Germline loops: CDR1 SEHNR, CDR2 FQNEAQ (reference sequence). This CDR3 is built from 18 residues. RNA transcripts yielded amplified TCR beta CDR3 regions. HTBI primers drove first-round RT-PCR of the TCR CDR3. Each CDR3 protein gets one entry after TCRdb re-called the multiplex PCR reads with MiXCR. The top ten hold 18% of the sample, which has approximately 610,000 distinct CDR3 sequences, 16% seen once.

The chain links TRBV7-9 to TRBJ2-7, with 11 bases fitting TRBD2. The J call is in doubt because the DNA end fits TRBJ2-1 better. The TCR originated in a woman in her late teens or twenties with Graves' hyperthyroidism. Sequencing was carried out using blood. In nucleotides, the CDR3 is TGTGCCACCAGCTTAGGTATTAGCGGGAGGGCAGTGTCTTACGAGCAGTTCTTC. The encoded protein is CATSLGISGRAVSYEQFF.